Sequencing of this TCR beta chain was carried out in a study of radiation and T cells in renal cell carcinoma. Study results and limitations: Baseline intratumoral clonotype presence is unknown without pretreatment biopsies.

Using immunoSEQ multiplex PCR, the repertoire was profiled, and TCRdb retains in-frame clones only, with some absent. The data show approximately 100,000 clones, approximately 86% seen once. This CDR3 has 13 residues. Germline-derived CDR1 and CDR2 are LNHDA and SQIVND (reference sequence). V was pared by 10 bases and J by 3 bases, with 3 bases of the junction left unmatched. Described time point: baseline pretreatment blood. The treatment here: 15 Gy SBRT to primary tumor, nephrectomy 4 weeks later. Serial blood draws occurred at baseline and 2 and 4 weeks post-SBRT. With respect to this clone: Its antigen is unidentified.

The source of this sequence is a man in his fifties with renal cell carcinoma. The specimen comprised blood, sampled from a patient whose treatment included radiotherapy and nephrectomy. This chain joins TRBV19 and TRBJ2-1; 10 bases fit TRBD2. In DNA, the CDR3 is TGTGCCATTAGCGGGGGGAACTACAATGAGCAGTTCTTC. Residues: CAISGGNYNEQFF. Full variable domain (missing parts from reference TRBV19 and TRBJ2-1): DGGITQSPKYLFRKEGQNVTLSCEQNLNHDAMYWYRQDPGQGLRLIYYSQIVNDFQKGDIAEGYSVSREKKESFPLTVTSAQKNPTAFYLCAISGGNYNEQFFGPGTRLTVL.